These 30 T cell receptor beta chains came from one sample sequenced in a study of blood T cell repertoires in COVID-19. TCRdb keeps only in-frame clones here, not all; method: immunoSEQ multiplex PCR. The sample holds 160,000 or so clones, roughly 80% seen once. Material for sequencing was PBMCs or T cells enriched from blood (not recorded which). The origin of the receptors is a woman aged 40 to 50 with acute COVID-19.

The CDR3 nucleotides read TGTGCCAGCAGTGGTACTGAAATAATAATGAACACTGAAGCTTTCTTT. It yields the protein CASSGTEIIMNTEAFF. V is TRBV28 and J is TRBJ1-1; D call uncertain. This CDR3 region has 16 residues. The germline V and J ends were trimmed by 5 bases and 0 bases, with 16 bases remaining between them. The germline V gene encodes CDR1 MDHEN and CDR2 SYDVKM.

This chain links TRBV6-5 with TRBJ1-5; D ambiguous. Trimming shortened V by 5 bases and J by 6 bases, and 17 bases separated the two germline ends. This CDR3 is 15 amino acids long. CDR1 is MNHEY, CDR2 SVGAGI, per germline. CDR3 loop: CASSPRWVEAQPQHF. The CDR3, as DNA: TGTGCCAGCAGTCCCCGTTGGGTAGAGGCTCAGCCCCAGCATTTT.

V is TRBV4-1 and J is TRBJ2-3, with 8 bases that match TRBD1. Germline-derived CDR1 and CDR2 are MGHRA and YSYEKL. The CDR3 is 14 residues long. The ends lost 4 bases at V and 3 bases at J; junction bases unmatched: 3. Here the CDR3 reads CASSPRTGTDTQYF. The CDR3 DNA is TGCGCCAGCAGCCCCAGGACAGGGACAGATACGCAGTATTTT.

The CDR3 sequence is CASSLQTGSGELFF. In DNA, the CDR3 is TGTGCCAGCTCACTACAGACAGGTTCCGGGGAGCTGTTTTTT. The chain carries TRBV18 and TRBJ2-2; tentative D call: TRBD1 (6 bases). The CDR3 length is 14 residues. V gave up 4 bases and J gave up 6 bases, with 12 bases separating them. CDR1 and CDR2 from the germline V gene are KGHSH and LQKENI.

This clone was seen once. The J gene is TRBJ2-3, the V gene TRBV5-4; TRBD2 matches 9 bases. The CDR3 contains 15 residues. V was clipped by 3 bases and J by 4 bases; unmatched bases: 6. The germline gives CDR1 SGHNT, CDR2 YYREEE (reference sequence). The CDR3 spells CASSWGGRAADTQYF. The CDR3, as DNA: TGTGCCAGCAGCTGGGGCGGGAGGGCCGCAGATACGCAGTATTTT.

The CDR3 bases are TGTGCCAGCAGCCCCCGCCGGTACGAGCAGTTCTTC. It specifies CASSPRRYEQFF. J is TRBJ2-1 and V is TRBV11-1, with D unclear. Trimming shortened V by 5 bases and J by 10 bases, and 12 bases separated the two germline ends. Looked up from germline, CDR1 is SGHAT and CDR2 is FQDESV (reference sequence). CDR3 length: 12 residues.

CDR3 nucleotides: TGTGCCAGCAGTTATAAACAGGATCAAGAGACCCAGTACTTC. Translation gives CASSYKQDQETQYF. The chain recombines TRBV5-4 with TRBJ2-5; weak D call: TRBD1 (5 bases). Germline V CDR1 and CDR2: SGHNT, YYREEE (reference sequence). The CDR3 has 14 residues. The ends were cut back, 5 bases at V and 2 bases at J, with 13 bases in the middle. The whole variable domain, remainder taken from reference TRBV5-4 and TRBJ2-5, is ETGVTQSPTHLIKTRGQQVTLRCSSQSGHNTVSWYQQALGQGPQFIFQYYREEENGRGNFPPRFSGLQFPNYSSELNVNALELDDSALYLCASSYKQDQETQYFGPGTRLLVL.

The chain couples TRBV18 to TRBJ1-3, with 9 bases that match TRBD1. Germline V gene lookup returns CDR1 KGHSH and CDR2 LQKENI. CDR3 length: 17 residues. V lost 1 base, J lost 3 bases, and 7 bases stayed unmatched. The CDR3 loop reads CASSPRDRGSFGNTIYF. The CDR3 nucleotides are TGTGCCAGCTCACCACGTGACAGGGGGAGCTTTGGAAACACCATATATTTT.

CDR3 nucleotide sequence: TGCGCCAGCAGCTTGCTAGCGGGCGGAAATATAGATACGCAGTATTTT. This translates into CASSLLAGGNIDTQYF. The chain joins TRBV5-1 to TRBJ2-3; 8 bases fit TRBD2. The CDR3 is made up of 16 amino acids. Per the germline V gene, CDR1 is SGHRS and CDR2 is YFSETQ. V lost 1 base to trimming and J lost 5 bases; unmatched junction nucleotides: 9.

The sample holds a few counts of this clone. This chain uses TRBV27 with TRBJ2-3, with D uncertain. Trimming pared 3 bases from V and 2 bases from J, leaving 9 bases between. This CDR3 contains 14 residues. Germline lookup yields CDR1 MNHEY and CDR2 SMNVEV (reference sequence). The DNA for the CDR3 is TGTGCCAGCAGTTTTAGTAGACACACAGATACGCAGTATTTT. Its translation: CASSFSRHTDTQYF.

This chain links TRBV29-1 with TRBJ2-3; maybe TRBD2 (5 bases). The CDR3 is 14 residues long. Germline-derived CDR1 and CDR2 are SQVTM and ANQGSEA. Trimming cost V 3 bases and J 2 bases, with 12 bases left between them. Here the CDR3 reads CSVERVLITDTQYF. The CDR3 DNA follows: TGCAGCGTTGAGCGGGTCCTAATCACAGATACGCAGTATTTT.

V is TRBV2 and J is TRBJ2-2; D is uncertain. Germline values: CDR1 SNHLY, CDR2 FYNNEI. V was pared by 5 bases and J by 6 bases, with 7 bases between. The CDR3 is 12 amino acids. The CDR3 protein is CASSTRAGELFF. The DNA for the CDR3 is TGTGCCAGCAGTACACGGGCCGGGGAGCTGTTTTTT.

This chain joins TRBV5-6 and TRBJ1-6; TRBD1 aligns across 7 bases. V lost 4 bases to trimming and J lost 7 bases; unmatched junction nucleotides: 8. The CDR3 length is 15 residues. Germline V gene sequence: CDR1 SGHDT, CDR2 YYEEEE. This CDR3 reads CASSPRQGRNSPLHF. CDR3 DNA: TGTGCCAGCAGCCCCCGACAGGGAAGGAATTCACCCCTCCACTTT.

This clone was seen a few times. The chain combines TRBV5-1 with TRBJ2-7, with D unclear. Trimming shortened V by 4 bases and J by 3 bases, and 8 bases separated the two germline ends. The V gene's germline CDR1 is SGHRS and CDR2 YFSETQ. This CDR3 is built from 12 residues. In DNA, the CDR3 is TGCGCCAGCAGCATTAACTACTACGAGCAGTACTTC. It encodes CASSINYYEQYF. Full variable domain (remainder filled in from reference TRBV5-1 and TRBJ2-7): KAGVTQTPRYLIKTRGQQVTLSCSPISGHRSVSWYQQTPGQGLQFLFEYFSETQRNKGNFPGRFSGRQFSNSRSEMNVSTLELGDSALYLCASSINYYEQYFGPGTRLTVT.

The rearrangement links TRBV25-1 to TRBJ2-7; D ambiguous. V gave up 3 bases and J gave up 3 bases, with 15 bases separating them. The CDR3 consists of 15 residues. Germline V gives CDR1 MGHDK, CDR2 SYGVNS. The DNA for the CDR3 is TGTGCCAGCAGTGATGTAGCTTGGAGATGCTACGAGCAGTACGTC. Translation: CASSDVAWRCYEQYV.

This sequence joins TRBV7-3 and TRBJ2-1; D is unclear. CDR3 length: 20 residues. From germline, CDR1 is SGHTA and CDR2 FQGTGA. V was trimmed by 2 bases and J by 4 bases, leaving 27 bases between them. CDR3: CASSLDVTGSFANEYNEQFF. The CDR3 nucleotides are TGTGCCAGCAGCTTAGACGTCACGGGTAGCTTCGCAAATGAATACAATGAGCAGTTCTTC.

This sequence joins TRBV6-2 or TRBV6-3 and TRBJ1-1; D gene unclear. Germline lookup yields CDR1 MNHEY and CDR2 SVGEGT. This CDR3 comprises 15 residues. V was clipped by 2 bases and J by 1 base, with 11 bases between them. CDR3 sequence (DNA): TGTGCCAGCAGTTACGGGAGCGACCCGAACACTGAAGCTTTCTTT. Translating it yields CASSYGSDPNTEAFF.

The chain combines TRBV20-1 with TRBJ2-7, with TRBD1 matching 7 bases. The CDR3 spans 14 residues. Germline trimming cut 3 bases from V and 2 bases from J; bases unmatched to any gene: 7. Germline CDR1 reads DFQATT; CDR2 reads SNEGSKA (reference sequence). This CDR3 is CSASKQGTAYEQYF. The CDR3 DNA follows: TGCAGTGCTAGTAAACAGGGGACGGCCTACGAGCAGTACTTC.

CDR3: CASSLGTGLNTEAFF. The CDR3 DNA reads as TGTGCCAGCAGCCTAGGGACAGGGCTGAACACTGAAGCTTTCTTT. J is TRBJ1-1 and V is TRBV5-4; 9 nucleotides line up with TRBD1. V gave up 4 bases and J gave up 0 bases; unmatched junction bases: 4. This CDR3 spans 15 amino acids. The germline V gene encodes CDR1 SGHNT and CDR2 YYREEE (reference sequence).

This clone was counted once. CDR3 sequence (DNA): TGTGCCAGCAGCTTAGGAGGGTACACAGATACGCAGTATTTT. Amino acids: CASSLGGYTDTQYF. The rearrangement uses TRBV11-3 and TRBJ2-3, with D perhaps matching TRBD2 (5 bases). V was cut by 1 base and J by 2 bases, with 7 bases left in between. This CDR3 is 14 amino acids long. Germline V gene sequence: CDR1 SGHNT, CDR2 YENEEA. The entire variable domain, with the rest obtained from reference TRBV11-3 and TRBJ2-3, is as follows: EAGVVQSPRYKIIEKKQPVAFWCNPISGHNTLYWYLQNLGQGPELLIRYENEEAVDDSQLPKDRFSAERLKGVDSTLKIQPAELGDSAVYLCASSLGGYTDTQYFGPGTRLTVL.

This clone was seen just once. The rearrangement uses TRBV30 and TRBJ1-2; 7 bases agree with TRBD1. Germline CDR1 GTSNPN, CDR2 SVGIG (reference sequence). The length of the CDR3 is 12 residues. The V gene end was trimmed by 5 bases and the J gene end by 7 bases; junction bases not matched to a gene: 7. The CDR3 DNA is TGTGCCTGGCAGACAGGGTTTGGTGGCTACACCTTC. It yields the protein CAWQTGFGGYTF.

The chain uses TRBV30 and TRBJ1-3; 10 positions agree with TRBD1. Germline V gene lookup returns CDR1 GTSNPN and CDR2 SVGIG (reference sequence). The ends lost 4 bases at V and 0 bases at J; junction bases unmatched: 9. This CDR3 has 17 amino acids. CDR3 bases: TGTGCCTGGATTAGACAGGGGGCGGCCTTCTCTGGAAACACCATATATTTT. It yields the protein CAWIRQGAAFSGNTIYF.

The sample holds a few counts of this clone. The DNA of the CDR3 is TGTGCCAGCATCCCCAGGGGCGGGAGCTACGAGCAGTACTTC. It specifies CASIPRGGSYEQYF. V gene TRBV2 combines with J gene TRBJ2-7; D is perhaps TRBD2 (7 bases). This CDR3 has 14 amino acids. CDR1 and CDR2 from the germline V gene are SNHLY and FYNNEI. The V gene lost 7 bases and the J gene lost 3 bases, with 16 bases spanning the gap.

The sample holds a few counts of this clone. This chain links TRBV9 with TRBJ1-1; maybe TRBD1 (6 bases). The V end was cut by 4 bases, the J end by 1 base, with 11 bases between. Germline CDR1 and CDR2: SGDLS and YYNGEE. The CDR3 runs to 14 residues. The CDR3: CASSMGHKNTEAFF. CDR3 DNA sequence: TGTGCCAGCAGCATGGGACACAAGAACACTGAAGCTTTCTTT. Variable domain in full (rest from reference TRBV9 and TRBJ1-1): DSGVTQTPKHLITATGQRVTLRCSPRSGDLSVYWYQQSLDQGLQFLIQYYNGEERAKGNILERFSAQQFPDLHSELNLSSLELGDSALYFCASSMGHKNTEAFFGQGTRLTVV.

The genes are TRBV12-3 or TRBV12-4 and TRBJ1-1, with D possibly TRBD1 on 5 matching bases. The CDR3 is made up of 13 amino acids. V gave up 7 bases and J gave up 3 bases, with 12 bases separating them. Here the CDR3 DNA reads TGTGCCAGCACTCGGGGAGGGGACACTGAAGCTTTCTTT. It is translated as CASTRGGDTEAFF.

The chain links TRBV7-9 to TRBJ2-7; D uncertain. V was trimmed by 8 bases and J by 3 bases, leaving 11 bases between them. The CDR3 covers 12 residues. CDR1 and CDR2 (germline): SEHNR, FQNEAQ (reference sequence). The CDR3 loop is CASGAEDYEQYF. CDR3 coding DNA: TGTGCCAGCGGCGCTGAGGACTACGAGCAGTACTTC.

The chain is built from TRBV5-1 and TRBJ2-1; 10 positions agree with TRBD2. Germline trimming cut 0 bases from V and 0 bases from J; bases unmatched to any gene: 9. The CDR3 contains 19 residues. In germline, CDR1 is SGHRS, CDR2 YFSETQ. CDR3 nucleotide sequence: TGCGCCAGCAGCTTGGGCCCAGCGGGAGGGGGGAGCTCCTACAATGAGCAGTTCTTC. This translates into CASSLGPAGGGSSYNEQFF.

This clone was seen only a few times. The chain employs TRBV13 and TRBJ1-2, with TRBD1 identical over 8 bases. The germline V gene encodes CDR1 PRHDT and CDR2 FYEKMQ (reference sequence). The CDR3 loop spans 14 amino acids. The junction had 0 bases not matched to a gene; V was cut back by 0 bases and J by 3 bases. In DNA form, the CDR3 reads TGTGCCAGCAGCTTAGGGACAGGGGACTATGGCTACACCTTC. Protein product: CASSLGTGDYGYTF.

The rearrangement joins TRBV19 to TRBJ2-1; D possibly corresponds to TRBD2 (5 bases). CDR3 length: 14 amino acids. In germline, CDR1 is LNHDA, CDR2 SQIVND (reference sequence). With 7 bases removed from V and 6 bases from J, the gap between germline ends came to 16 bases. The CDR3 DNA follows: TGTGCCAGTACCCCTCTCGGGAAGGGCAATGAGCAGTTCTTC. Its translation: CASTPLGKGNEQFF.

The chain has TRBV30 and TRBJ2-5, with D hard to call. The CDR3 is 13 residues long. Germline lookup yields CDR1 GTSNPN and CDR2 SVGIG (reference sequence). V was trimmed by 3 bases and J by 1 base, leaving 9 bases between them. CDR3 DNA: TGTGCCTGGAGGCCCCCGGGCCAAGAGACCCAGTACTTC. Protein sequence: CAWRPPGQETQYF. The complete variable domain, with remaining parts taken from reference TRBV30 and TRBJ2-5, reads SQTIHQWPATLVQPVGSPLSLECTVEGTSNPNLYWYRQAAGRGLQLLFYSVGIGQISSEVPQNLSASRPQDRQFILSSKKLLLSDSGFYLCAWRPPGQETQYFGPGTRLLVL.